A selection of T cell receptor beta chains follows, all from one sample in a study of response to subunit inactivated influenza vaccine. TCRdb reprocessed the RT-PCR reads with MiXCR, giving one entry per CDR3 protein. Counted here are approximately 480,000 distinct CDR3 sequences, roughly 9.8% occurring once; the ten biggest clones make up more than 10%. The sequencing used PBMCs from blood, collected 45 days after vaccination. These receptors were collected from a man aged 45 to 65 who received an inactivated influenza vaccine. Both conserved end residues are part of each CDR3.

v_gene | CDR3aa
TRBV5-1 | CASTPSTGTEQYF
TRBV28 | CASSLPGTSLRMADTQYF
TRBV10-3 | CAISERGEPSDEQYF
TRBV5-6 | CASRTLGTEAFF
TRBV28 | CASSLTSPGYNEQFF
TRBV30 | CAWSVGVGLFF
TRBV6-1 | CASSEADGVLSEFF
TRBV7-2 | CASTSSGGPPLSTDTQYF
TRBV27 | CASSWTGLAGGTQYF
TRBV2 | CASSEARGTPQSF
TRBV6-1 | CASSRGLSGANVLTF
TRBV5-4 | CASSSEGLANTGELFF
TRBV20-1 | CLGQGAYEQYF
TRBV5-1 | CASSLEGRGNDYGYTF
TRBV7-2 | CASSLAGGVYNEQFF
TRBV27 | CASSSTVPGGELFF
TRBV5-6 | CASSTVAGAYTQYF
TRBV9 | CASSVRTGDISDTQYF
TRBV4-2 | CASSQSHMGGGGDTQYF
TRBV14 | CASSQQLGRYNEQFF
TRBV27 | CASSLYGGAGNNEQFF
TRBV20-1 | CSATTGVAYEQYF
TRBV6-1 | CASSNVRGSSNQPQHF
TRBV27 | CASRRRGGRNNEQFF
TRBV7-2 | CASSLLPVQETQYF
TRBV20-1 | CSASSPGPTSYNEQFF
TRBV7-2 | CASSQRQGPRAEAFF
TRBV6-2/TRBV6-3 | CASRYTSLAGELFF